The source of this TCR delta chain is a study of gamma-delta T cells after stem cell transplantation. The CDR3 runs 18 residues. The ends lost 4 bases at V and 0 bases at J; junction bases unmatched: 15. Germline lookup yields CDR1 GEAIGNYY and CDR2 EKD. Judged by abundance, this clone is large. TCRdb re-processed the RT-PCR reads using CATT. The repertoire includes around 2,000 delta-chain clones, around 1.1% of them detected once, and 28% sits in the top ten. The chain uses TRDV2 and TRDJ1, with TRDD3 matching 8 bases. Sequencing was performed on gamma-delta T cells. The receptor was isolated from a human donor. It is not recorded whose cells these are; they may come from a transplant donor. In DNA, the CDR3 is TGTGCCTGTGAATTCATGGGAGGTGGGGGATCCTACACCGATAAACTCATCTTT. Its translation: CACEFMGGGGSYTDKLIF.